One sample yielded the 3 T cell receptor beta chains listed below, sequenced in a study of T cell clusters in autoimmune cytopenias. Each sample's input was 250 ng genomic DNA, 38,000 or so genome equivalents. TRB rearrangements were amplified by touch-down multiplex PCR with mixed TRB-A/B primers. TCRdb processed the multiplex PCR reads again and assigns one entry to each CDR3 protein, with no DNA. The specimen's table records roughly 4,000 distinct CDR3 sequences. These same data were also listed under a study on T cell repertoires in aging, cancer and after chemotherapy.

Source material: peripheral blood. The receptors shown here come from a human donor in good health.

This chain joins TRBV5-1 and TRBJ2-1; TCRdb's D gene call, TRBD2, goes unchecked for lack of DNA. The V gene's germline CDR1 is SGHRS and CDR2 YFSETQ. The CDR3 covers 16 residues. This chain's CDR3 is CASSLNPPDGPGGQFF.

This chain links TRBV20-1 with TRBJ1-4. CDR1 is DFQATT and CDR2 is SNEGSKA in the germline V gene (reference sequence). CDR3 length: 16 amino acids. The chain's CDR3 is CSARDSPGATNEKLFF.

The chain couples TRBV12-3 or TRBV12-4 to TRBJ2-5; lacking DNA, the TRBD1 call made by TCRdb goes unchecked. The CDR3 covers 16 residues. This CDR3 is CASMVPHTMGEETQYF.